The 8 T cell receptor beta chains in this list originate from one sample, sequenced in a study of response to subunit inactivated influenza vaccine (dated by TCRdb to 2017 to 2018). The library was obtained by RT-PCR. The reads were generated on an Illumina HiSeq 2500. TCRdb itself trimmed the public reads at Q25 with fastp, ran MiXCR and retained productive beta chains. Every CDR3 protein is listed once, alongside the most common genes and DNA of its rows. The sample table records about 530,000 distinct CDR3 sequences; approximately 12% of these occur just once. Clones ranked in the top ten supply 10% of the sample. Sample: PBMCs from blood, taken on the day of vaccination. These receptors were collected from a man in his fifties or sixties who received an inactivated influenza vaccine. Donor details come from another sample of the same person, matched by shared clones.

In the case of this clonotype: A read error may explain this, as a much larger clone is one base away. Lacking the conserved final phenylalanine or tryptophan, this CDR3 likely reflects a read error. This chain joins TRBV7-9 and TRBJ2-6, with D uncertain. Germline CDR1 and CDR2: SEHNR and FQNEAQ (reference sequence). Trimming cost V 5 bases and J 2 bases, with 4 bases left between them. CDR3 length: 13 amino acids. The CDR3 DNA is TGTGCCAGCAGCCTCGCTGGGGCCAACGTCCTGACTCTC. As protein: CASSLAGANVLTL.

This clonotype was seen more than once but under ten times. The V call is TRBV7-9, the J call TRBJ2-7; the match to TRBD1 covers 7 bases. Germline V CDR1 and CDR2: SEHNR, FQNEAQ (reference sequence). This CDR3 has 15 amino acids. J gave up 1 base and V 3 bases, and 6 bases lay outside the gene matches. DNA for the CDR3: TGTGCCAGCAGCTTCTGGACAGGTCGTTCCTACGAGCAGTACTTC. Residues: CASSFWTGRSYEQYF. Full variable domain (remainder filled in from reference TRBV7-9 and TRBJ2-7): DTGVSQNPRHKITKRGQNVTFRCDPISEHNRLYWYRQTLGQGPEFLTYFQNEAQLEKSRLLSDRFSAERPKGSFSTLEIQRTEQGDSAMYLCASSFWTGRSYEQYFGPGTRLTVT.

This clonotype was found many times. V gene TRBV6-2 or TRBV6-3 combines with J gene TRBJ2-1; TRBD2 agrees at 11 bases. The V segment lost 4 bases and the J segment 8 bases; nucleotides outside the gene matches: 7. Germline loops: CDR1 MNHEY, CDR2 SVGEGT. The CDR3 loop spans 15 amino acids. The CDR3 DNA reads as TGTGCCAGCAGTTTTAGCGGGAGGGCCGAGGATGAGCAGTTCTTC. Translation: CASSFSGRAEDEQFF.

The chain combines TRBV12-3 or TRBV12-4 with TRBJ2-1, with 7 positions matching TRBD1. CDR3 size: 14 residues. Losses at the gene ends were 4 bases for V and 7 bases for J; bases not matched to a gene: 7. The CDR3, as DNA: TGTGCCAGCAGTTGGGGACAGACGCAAAATGAGCAGTTCTTC. Protein sequence: CASSWGQTQNEQFF.

The rearrangement joins TRBV6-5 to TRBJ1-5; TRBD1 matches 8 bases. The CDR3 loop spans 16 amino acids. Germline trimming cut 6 bases from V and 8 bases from J; bases unmatched to any gene: 15. The germline V gene has CDR1 MNHEY and CDR2 SVGAGI. The CDR3, as DNA: TGTGCCAGCAGGTTATTACAGGGGGTCTTAAAAGAGCCCCAGCATTTT. Amino acid sequence: CASRLLQGVLKEPQHF.

J is TRBJ2-3 and V is TRBV12-3 or TRBV12-4, with D unclear. The germline V and J ends were trimmed by 5 bases and 4 bases, with 4 bases remaining between them. CDR3 length: 11 residues. The CDR3 protein is CASSISDTQYF. The CDR3 DNA follows: TGTGCCAGCAGTATTTCAGATACGCAGTATTTT.

This chain links TRBV9 with TRBJ1-5; no firm D call. CDR3 length equals 14 residues. Germline values: CDR1 SGDLS, CDR2 YYNGEE. V was pared by 2 bases and J by 2 bases, with 8 bases between. The CDR3 loop reads CASSVGSGNQPQHF. CDR3 DNA: TGTGCCAGCAGCGTCGGCAGCGGCAATCAGCCCCAGCATTTT.

This clonotype was seen more than once but under ten times. This rearrangement joins TRBV7-9 to TRBJ1-2, with D possibly matching TRBD1 (6 bases). The V end was cut by 3 bases, the J end by 1 base, with 9 bases between. CDR3 length: 14 residues. The germline V gene has CDR1 SEHNR and CDR2 FQNEAQ (reference sequence). The CDR3 loop is CASSFIRGNYGYTF. As DNA, the CDR3 is TGTGCCAGCAGCTTCATCAGGGGTAACTATGGCTACACCTTC. The full variable domain, with the rest looked up from reference TRBV7-9 and TRBJ1-2, is DTGVSQNPRHKITKRGQNVTFRCDPISEHNRLYWYRQTLGQGPEFLTYFQNEAQLEKSRLLSDRFSAERPKGSFSTLEIQRTEQGDSAMYLCASSFIRGNYGYTFGSGTRLTVV.